This T cell receptor (beta chain) was retrieved from a study of T cells in Graves' hyperthyroidism and ophthalmopathy. Patients aged 18 to 65 had newly diagnosed hyperthyroidism of under 2 months' duration. Whole-study findings and limits: Blood held most thyroid clonotypes expanded above 0.001 frequency. With a median lead of roughly 6.8 months before onset, the model predicted ophthalmopathy.

This clonotype was found many times. Its antigen is not known. Amplification targeted TCR beta CDR3 regions from RNA transcripts. With the HTBI primer set, the TCR CDR3 went through a first round of RT-PCR. TCRdb itself ran the multiplex PCR reads through MiXCR, one entry per CDR3 protein. This repertoire shows a few hundred thousand distinct CDR3 sequences, approximately 15% found once; its top ten account for approximately 5.8%. Germline CDR1 MGHRA, CDR2 YSYEKL. This CDR3 region has 14 residues. With 7 bases removed from V and 4 bases from J, the gap between germline ends came to 16 bases. The rearrangement links TRBV4-1 to TRBJ1-2; D might be TRBD1 (5 bases). The sample comprised blood. The origin of this receptor is a woman aged 18-29 years with Graves' hyperthyroidism. CDR3 bases: TGCGCCAGCACCCGTGAGGGTGGGGGCTATGGCTACACCTTC. It yields the protein CASTREGGGYGYTF.